Presented here are 32 T cell receptor beta chains from one specimen sequenced in a study of shared clonotypes between healthy human individuals. In the naive CD8 group, cells lacked CD45RO and were positively selected for CCR7, so terminally differentiated effector memory CD45RA+ cells were left out. Method: immunoSEQ multiplex PCR; TCRdb's copy keeps in-frame clones and lacks some. Among about 2 million clones listed, approximately 95% were seen once. Sequenced input: naive CD8+ T cells sorted from blood. The receptors stem from a man younger than 30 in good health.

V gene TRBV4-3 combines with J gene TRBJ2-5; 14 nucleotides align to TRBD2. This CDR3 region has 19 residues. V was pared by 0 bases and J by 2 bases, with 8 bases of the junction left unmatched. Germline CDR1 and CDR2: LGHNA and YSLEER. CDR3 nucleotide sequence: TGCGCCAGCAGCCAAGAGGGACTAGCGGGAGCCGAGGGGCAAGAGACCCAGTACTTC. Its translation: CASSQEGLAGAEGQETQYF.

The chain employs TRBV6-5 and TRBJ1-2; tentatively, D is TRBD1 (5 bases). The V gene lost 7 bases and the J gene lost 3 bases, with 15 bases spanning the gap. This CDR3 contains 14 residues. The germline gives CDR1 MNHEY, CDR2 SVGAGI. DNA of the CDR3: TGTGCCAGCAAAGGCATCGGGACGGACTATGGCTACACCTTC. Translated, it gives CASKGIGTDYGYTF.

The chain has TRBV19 and TRBJ2-5; D might be TRBD1 or TRBD2, each matching 5 bases. CDR1 and CDR2 from the germline V gene are LNHDA and SQIVND (reference sequence). V was clipped by 5 bases and J by 5 bases, with 12 bases between them. The CDR3 runs to 13 residues. The CDR3 bases are TGTGCCAGTAGTTGGGGGTTCGGGGAGACCCAGTACTTC. It yields the protein CASSWGFGETQYF.

This chain links TRBV5-1 with TRBJ2-2; TRBD1 aligns across 9 bases. With 4 bases clipped from V and 9 bases from J, the junction kept 7 bases outside the gene matches. This CDR3 comprises 14 residues. Germline V gene lookup returns CDR1 SGHRS and CDR2 YFSETQ. The CDR3 region is CASSPDRGSRELFF. In nucleotides, the CDR3 is TGCGCCAGCAGCCCCGACAGGGGGAGCCGGGAGCTGTTTTTT.

The chain carries TRBV27 and TRBJ2-5, with D unresolved. The V gene's germline CDR1 is MNHEY and CDR2 SMNVEV (reference sequence). V dropped 3 bases and J dropped 5 bases, with 10 bases sitting between them. The CDR3 is 13 amino acids. DNA for the CDR3: TGTGCCAGCAGTTTCGCTGGGCTGGAGACCCAGTACTTC. As protein: CASSFAGLETQYF.

The chain has TRBV9 and TRBJ2-3; D ambiguous. Germline CDR1 and CDR2: SGDLS and YYNGEE. CDR3 length: 14 residues. V dropped 0 bases and J dropped 1 base, with 6 bases sitting between them. CDR3 sequence (DNA): TGTGCCAGCAGCGTAGAAAGGCGCACAGATACGCAGTATTTT. This sequence encodes CASSVERRTDTQYF.

The V gene is TRBV7-9, the J gene TRBJ1-1, with no clear D. The CDR3 extends over 17 amino acids. The V end was cut by 5 bases, the J end by 0 bases, with 19 bases between. The germline CDR1 and CDR2 sequences are SEHNR and FQNEAQ (reference sequence). CDR3 DNA: TGTGCCAGCAGCCAACCCAGGTTGGGAGGCATGAACACTGAAGCTTTCTTT. This encodes CASSQPRLGGMNTEAFF.

The V and J genes are TRBV2 and TRBJ1-6; D is unresolved. Trimming left V 6 bases short and J 8 bases short, with 5 bases between. The CDR3 spans 11 residues. Per the germline V gene, CDR1 is SNHLY and CDR2 is FYNNEI. For the CDR3, the DNA is TGTGCCAGCAGAAGGGATTCACCCCTCCACTTT. The encoded protein is CASRRDSPLHF.

V gene TRBV13 combines with J gene TRBJ2-1; 7 nucleotides align to TRBD2. V was pared by 2 bases and J by 7 bases, with 8 bases of the junction left unmatched. CDR1 is PRHDT and CDR2 is FYEKMQ in the germline V gene (reference sequence). CDR3 length: 15 residues. DNA for the CDR3: TGTGCCAGCAGCTTATTAGAAGCGGGGTTTAATGAGCAGTTCTTC. It translates to CASSLLEAGFNEQFF.

The gene calls are TRBV30 and TRBJ2-4; TRBD1 matches 9 bases. This CDR3 has 12 residues. Germline V CDR1 and CDR2: GTSNPN, SVGIG (reference sequence). V was pared by 4 bases and J by 7 bases, with 2 bases of the junction left unmatched. CDR3 protein: CAWNGQGNIQYF. For the CDR3, the DNA is TGTGCCTGGAATGGACAGGGGAACATTCAGTACTTC.

Written as DNA, the CDR3 is TGTGCCAGCAGCCAAGTGGGCGGGGGCGAGATCACAGATACGCAGTATTTT. This codes for CASSQVGGGEITDTQYF. The rearrangement joins TRBV4-2 to TRBJ2-3; D may be TRBD2 (7 bases). CDR3 length: 17 amino acids. Deletions cut 1 base from V and 2 bases from J, with 16 bases between. The germline CDR1 and CDR2 sequences are LGHNA and YNFKEQ.

This clone was found once. This rearrangement joins TRBV18 to TRBJ2-2, with 11 bases aligning to TRBD1. There are 16 residues in the CDR3. V lost 2 bases to trimming and J lost 4 bases; unmatched junction nucleotides: 3. CDR1 KGHSH and CDR2 LQKENI come from the germline V gene. This CDR3 reads CASSPGQGALTGELFF. The DNA for the CDR3 is TGTGCCAGCTCACCAGGACAGGGGGCGCTCACCGGGGAGCTGTTTTTT.

V and J are TRBV28 and TRBJ1-4; no definite D call. The CDR3 consists of 14 residues. CDR1 MDHEN and CDR2 SYDVKM come from the germline V gene. Between the trimmed V and J ends, which lost 2 bases and 4 bases, there was a span of 8 bases. The CDR3 reads CASSLEDINEKLFF. For the CDR3, the DNA is TGTGCCAGCAGTTTAGAGGATATTAATGAAAAACTGTTTTTT.

The chain employs TRBV29-1 and TRBJ2-3; D uncertain. V lost 1 base and J 2 bases, leaving 7 bases between the germline ends. The CDR3 has 13 residues. CDR1 and CDR2 (germline): SQVTM, ANQGSEA. The CDR3 DNA is TGCAGCGTTGAAGCCCCGAACACAGATACGCAGTATTTT. Protein product: CSVEAPNTDTQYF.

The chain carries TRBV5-1 and TRBJ2-2; 7 bases are shared with TRBD2. The junction had 7 bases not matched to a gene; V was cut back by 1 base and J by 7 bases. Germline values: CDR1 SGHRS, CDR2 YFSETQ. CDR3 size: 15 residues. CDR3 bases: TGCGCCAGCAGCTTGAGACGGGAGGCCTTCGGGGAGCTGTTTTTT. It specifies CASSLRREAFGELFF.

This chain joins TRBV9 and TRBJ2-7; D unresolved. Germline V lookup: CDR1 SGDLS, CDR2 YYNGEE. V dropped 4 bases and J dropped 0 bases, with 11 bases sitting between them. The CDR3 extends over 14 amino acids. CDR3 nucleotide sequence: TGTGCCAGCAGCCCCGCCGGGTCCTCCTACGAGCAGTACTTC. Protein product: CASSPAGSSYEQYF. Based on the CDR3 plus reference TRBV9 and TRBJ2-7, the full variable domain is DSGVTQTPKHLITATGQRVTLRCSPRSGDLSVYWYQQSLDQGLQFLIQYYNGEERAKGNILERFSAQQFPDLHSELNLSSLELGDSALYFCASSPAGSSYEQYFGPGTRLTVT.

The chain uses TRBV9 and TRBJ1-6; no clear D gene. Trimming removed 2 bases at V and 3 bases at J, with 6 bases between. Germline lookup yields CDR1 SGDLS and CDR2 YYNGEE. The CDR3 spans 14 residues. The CDR3: CASSVGSYNSPLHF. DNA for the CDR3: TGTGCCAGCAGCGTCGGCAGCTATAATTCACCCCTCCACTTT.

The gene calls are TRBV7-9 and TRBJ1-4; unclear D gene. Germline lookup yields CDR1 SEHNR and CDR2 FQNEAQ (reference sequence). V dropped 5 bases and J dropped 0 bases, with 10 bases sitting between them. CDR3 length: 15 amino acids. The CDR3 is CASSPTLATNEKLFF. CDR3 sequence (DNA): TGTGCCAGCAGCCCGACACTTGCAACTAATGAAAAACTGTTTTTT.

This sequence joins TRBV27 and TRBJ2-7, with 7 positions matching TRBD2. The CDR3 is 14 residues long. The V gene's germline CDR1 is MNHEY and CDR2 SMNVEV (reference sequence). The J segment lost 5 bases and the V segment lost 6 bases, leaving 10 bases of the junction unmatched. The CDR3 is CASRVGGNQNEQYF. The DNA of the CDR3 is TGTGCCAGCAGGGTGGGGGGGAACCAGAACGAGCAGTACTTC.

This chain uses TRBV27 with TRBJ2-5; the match to TRBD2 covers 15 bases. This CDR3 comprises 15 residues. The J segment lost 5 bases and the V segment lost 4 bases, leaving 2 bases of the junction unmatched. Germline V gene sequence: CDR1 MNHEY, CDR2 SMNVEV (reference sequence). DNA of the CDR3: TGTGCCAGCAGTTGGACTAGCGGGAGGGTCGAGACCCAGTACTTC. Translation gives CASSWTSGRVETQYF.

V and J are TRBV7-2 and TRBJ1-6, with D uncertain. Trimming took off 1 base at V and 8 bases at J, with 6 bases between the two ends. The germline V gene has CDR1 SGHTA and CDR2 FQGNSA. CDR3 length: 13 residues. In DNA form, the CDR3 reads TGTGCCAGCAGCTTAGACGGGTATTCACCCCTCCACTTT. Protein product: CASSLDGYSPLHF. Drawing the rest from reference TRBV7-2 and TRBJ1-6, the complete variable domain is GAGVSQSPSNKVTEKGKDVELRCDPISGHTALYWYRQSLGQGLEFLIYFQGNSAPDKSGLPSDRFSAERTGGSVSTLTIQRTQQEDSAVYLCASSLDGYSPLHFGNGTRLTVT.

This chain joins TRBV13 and TRBJ2-7; 7 positions match TRBD1. The CDR3 loop spans 15 amino acids. J gave up 1 base and V 4 bases, and 7 bases lay outside the gene matches. CDR1 and CDR2 from the germline V gene are PRHDT and FYEKMQ (reference sequence). The CDR3 DNA reads as TGTGCCAGCAGCTCCGGCATGGACAGGTCCTACGAGCAGTACTTC. Protein: CASSSGMDRSYEQYF. The variable domain in full, with the rest retrieved from reference TRBV13 and TRBJ2-7, is AAGVIQSPRHLIKEKRETATLKCYPIPRHDTVYWYQQGPGQDPQFLISFYEKMQSDKGSIPDRFSAQQFSDYHSELNMSSLELGDSALYFCASSSGMDRSYEQYFGPGTRLTVT.

The V call is TRBV5-4, the J call TRBJ1-1; weak D call: TRBD1 (5 bases). V lost 3 bases to trimming and J lost 7 bases, with 13 bases between them. CDR3 length: 13 amino acids. The germline V gene has CDR1 SGHNT and CDR2 YYREEE (reference sequence). The DNA of the CDR3 is TGTGCCAGCAGCTGGGGAGGGGAGGATGAAGCTTTCTTT. Translation gives CASSWGGEDEAFF.

V is TRBV28 and J is TRBJ2-7, with D tentatively TRBD2 (5 bases). V lost 2 bases to trimming and J lost 3 bases, with 14 bases between them. This CDR3 contains 15 residues. From germline, CDR1 is MDHEN and CDR2 SYDVKM. The CDR3 is CASSLMRGWDYEQYF. DNA of the CDR3: TGTGCCAGCAGTTTAATGAGAGGGTGGGACTACGAGCAGTACTTC. The full variable domain, with the rest looked up from reference TRBV28 and TRBJ2-7, is DVKVTQSSRYLVKRTGEKVFLECVQDMDHENMFWYRQDPGLGLRLIYFSYDVKMKEKGDIPEGYSVSREKKERFSLILESASTNQTSMYLCASSLMRGWDYEQYFGPGTRLTVT.

In this sample, this clone turned up once. V is TRBV2 and J is TRBJ2-2; 8 nucleotides agree with TRBD1. This CDR3 comprises 15 residues. CDR1 and CDR2 from the germline V gene are SNHLY and FYNNEI. Losses at the gene ends were 5 bases for V and 1 base for J; bases not matched to a gene: 3. The chain's CDR3 is CASSLGQGNTGELFF. CDR3 sequence (DNA): TGTGCCAGCAGTCTCGGACAGGGGAACACCGGGGAGCTGTTTTTT.

The chain combines TRBV2 with TRBJ2-1; D uncertain. The V gene's germline CDR1 is SNHLY and CDR2 FYNNEI. V shed 4 bases and J shed 0 bases, with 10 bases lying between them. This CDR3 is built from 15 residues. The CDR3 spells CASSAEMSSYNEQFF. For the CDR3, the DNA is TGTGCCAGCAGTGCGGAGATGAGCTCCTACAATGAGCAGTTCTTC. The full variable domain, with the rest looked up from reference TRBV2 and TRBJ2-1, is EPEVTQTPSHQVTQMGQEVILRCVPISNHLYFYWYRQILGQKVEFLVSFYNNEISEKSEIFDDQFSVERPDGSNFTLKIRSTKLEDSAMYFCASSAEMSSYNEQFFGPGTRLTVL.

The CDR3 loop is CASSQGMGSPLHF. As DNA, the CDR3 is TGTGCCAGCAGCCAAGGAATGGGGTCACCCCTCCACTTT. This chain uses TRBV4-2 with TRBJ1-6; D is undetermined. The CDR3 spans 13 residues. Germline-derived CDR1 and CDR2 are LGHNA and YNFKEQ. The V end was cut by 1 base, the J end by 10 bases, with 8 bases between.

The chain uses TRBV28 and TRBJ1-6, with TRBD1 matching 8 bases. This CDR3 has 14 amino acids. The germline V gene has CDR1 MDHEN and CDR2 SYDVKM. The J segment lost 6 bases and the V segment lost 5 bases, leaving 3 bases of the junction unmatched. Here the CDR3 DNA reads TGTGCCAGCAGTCAGGACAGGGTTAATTCACCCCTCCACTTT. Residues: CASSQDRVNSPLHF.

The rearrangement links TRBV4-1 to TRBJ2-3, with D hard to call. Germline CDR1 is MGHRA and CDR2 is YSYEKL. V lost 4 bases and J 2 bases, leaving 10 bases between the germline ends. This CDR3 has 14 residues. CDR3: CASSPDHNTDTQYF. CDR3 coding DNA: TGCGCCAGCAGCCCGGACCATAACACAGATACGCAGTATTTT.

The V call is TRBV6-4, the J call TRBJ1-3, with D possibly being TRBD1 (5 bases). CDR3 size: 13 residues. Per the germline V gene, CDR1 is MRHNA and CDR2 is SNTAGT. The V gene lost 7 bases and the J gene lost 3 bases, with 10 bases spanning the gap. CDR3 sequence reads: CASNRGVGNTIYF. CDR3 bases: TGTGCCAGCAATCGGGGGGTTGGAAACACCATATATTTT.

The chain is built from TRBV7-2 and TRBJ2-3; D is uncertain. CDR3 length equals 11 residues. CDR1 SGHTA and CDR2 FQGNSA come from the germline V gene. Trimming shortened V by 5 bases and J by 6 bases, and 6 bases separated the two germline ends. The DNA for the CDR3 is TGTGCCAGCAGCAACTACGATACGCAGTATTTT. Encoded protein: CASSNYDTQYF.

The rearrangement joins TRBV4-1 to TRBJ2-7, with TRBD2 identical over 10 bases. CDR3 size: 16 residues. V shed 5 bases, J shed 6 bases, and the junction held 13 bases outside the gene matches. CDR1 is MGHRA, CDR2 YSYEKL, per germline. In DNA, the CDR3 is TGCGCCAGCAGCGAATATTTAGCGGGGGGCCAAGGCGAGCAGTACTTC. Encoded protein: CASSEYLAGGQGEQYF.